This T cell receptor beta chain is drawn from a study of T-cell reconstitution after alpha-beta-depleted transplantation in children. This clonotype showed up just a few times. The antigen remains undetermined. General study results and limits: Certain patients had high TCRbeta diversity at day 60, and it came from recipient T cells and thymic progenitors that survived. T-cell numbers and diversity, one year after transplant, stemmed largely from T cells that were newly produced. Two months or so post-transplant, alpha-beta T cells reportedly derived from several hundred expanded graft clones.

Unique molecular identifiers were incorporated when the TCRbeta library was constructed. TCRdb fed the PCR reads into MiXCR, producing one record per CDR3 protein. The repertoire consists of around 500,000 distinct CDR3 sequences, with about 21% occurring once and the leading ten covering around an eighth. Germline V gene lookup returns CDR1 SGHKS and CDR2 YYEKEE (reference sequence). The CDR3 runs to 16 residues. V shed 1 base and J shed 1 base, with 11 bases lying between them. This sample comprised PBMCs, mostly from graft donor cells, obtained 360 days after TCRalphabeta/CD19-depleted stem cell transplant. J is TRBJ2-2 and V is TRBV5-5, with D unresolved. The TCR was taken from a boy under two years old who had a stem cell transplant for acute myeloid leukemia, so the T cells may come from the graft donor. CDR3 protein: CASSLYRFVNTGELFF. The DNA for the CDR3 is TGTGCCAGCAGCTTGTATCGGTTTGTGAACACCGGGGAGCTGTTTTTT.